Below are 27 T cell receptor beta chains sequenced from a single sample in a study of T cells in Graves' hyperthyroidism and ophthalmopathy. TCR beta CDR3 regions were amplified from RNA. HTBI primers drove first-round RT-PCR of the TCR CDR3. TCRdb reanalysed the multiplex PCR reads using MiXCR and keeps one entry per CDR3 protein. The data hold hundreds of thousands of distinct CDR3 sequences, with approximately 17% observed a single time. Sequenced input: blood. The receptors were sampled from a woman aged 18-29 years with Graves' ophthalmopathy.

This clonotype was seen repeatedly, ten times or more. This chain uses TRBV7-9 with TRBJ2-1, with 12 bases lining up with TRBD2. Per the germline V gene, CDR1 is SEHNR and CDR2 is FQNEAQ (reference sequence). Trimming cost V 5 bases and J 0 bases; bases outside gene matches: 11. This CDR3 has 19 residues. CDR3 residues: CASSPSLETSGSSYNEQFF. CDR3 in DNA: TGTGCCAGCAGCCCTTCCCTTGAGACTAGCGGGAGCTCCTACAATGAGCAGTTCTTC.

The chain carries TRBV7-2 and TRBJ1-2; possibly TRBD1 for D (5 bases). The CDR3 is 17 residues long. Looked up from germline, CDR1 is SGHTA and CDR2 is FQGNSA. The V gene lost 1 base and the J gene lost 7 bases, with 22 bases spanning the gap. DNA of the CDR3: TGTGCCAGCAGCTTAGATTTCCAGTCTTATGGGGGGGTTGGCTACACCTTC. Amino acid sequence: CASSLDFQSYGGVGYTF.

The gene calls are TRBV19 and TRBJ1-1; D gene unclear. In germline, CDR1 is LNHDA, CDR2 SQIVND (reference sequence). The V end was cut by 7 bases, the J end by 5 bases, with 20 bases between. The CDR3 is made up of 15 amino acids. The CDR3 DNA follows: TGTGCCAGTATTCAAGGGTTTGGAGAGGAGACTGAAGCTTTCTTT. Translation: CASIQGFGEETEAFF.

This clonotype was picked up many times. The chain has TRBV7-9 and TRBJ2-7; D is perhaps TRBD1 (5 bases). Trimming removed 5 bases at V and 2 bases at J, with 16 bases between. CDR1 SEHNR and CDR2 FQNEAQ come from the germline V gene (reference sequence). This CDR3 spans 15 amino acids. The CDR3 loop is CASSQDSEGAYEQYF. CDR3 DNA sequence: TGTGCCAGCAGCCAAGATAGTGAAGGGGCCTACGAGCAGTACTTC.

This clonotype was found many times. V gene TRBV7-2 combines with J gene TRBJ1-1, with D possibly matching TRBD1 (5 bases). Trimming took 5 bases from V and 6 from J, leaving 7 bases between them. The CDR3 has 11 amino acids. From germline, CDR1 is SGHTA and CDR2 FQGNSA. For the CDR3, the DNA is TGTGCCAGCAGCGACAGTTCTGAAGCTTTCTTT. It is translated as CASSDSSEAFF.

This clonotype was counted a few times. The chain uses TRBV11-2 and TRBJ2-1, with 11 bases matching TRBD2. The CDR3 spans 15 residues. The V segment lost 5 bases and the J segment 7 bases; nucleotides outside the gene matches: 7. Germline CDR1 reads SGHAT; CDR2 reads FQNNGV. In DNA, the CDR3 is TGTGCCAGCAGCCCGCAACTAGCGGGGGTTAATGAGCAGTTCTTC. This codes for CASSPQLAGVNEQFF.

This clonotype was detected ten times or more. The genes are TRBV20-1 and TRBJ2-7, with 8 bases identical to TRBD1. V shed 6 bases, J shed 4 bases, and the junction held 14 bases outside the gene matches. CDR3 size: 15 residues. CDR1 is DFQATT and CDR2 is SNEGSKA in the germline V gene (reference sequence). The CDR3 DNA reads TGCAGTGCCTGGGACAGGATCTCTCCTCGTTACGAGCAGTACTTC. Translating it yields CSAWDRISPRYEQYF.

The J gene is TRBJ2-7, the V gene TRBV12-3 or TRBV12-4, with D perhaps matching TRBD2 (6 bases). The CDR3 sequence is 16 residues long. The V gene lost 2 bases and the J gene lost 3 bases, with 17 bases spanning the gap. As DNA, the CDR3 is TGTGCCAGCAGTTTATTGGGGTCGGGAGAGTACTACGAGCAGTACTTC. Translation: CASSLLGSGEYYEQYF.

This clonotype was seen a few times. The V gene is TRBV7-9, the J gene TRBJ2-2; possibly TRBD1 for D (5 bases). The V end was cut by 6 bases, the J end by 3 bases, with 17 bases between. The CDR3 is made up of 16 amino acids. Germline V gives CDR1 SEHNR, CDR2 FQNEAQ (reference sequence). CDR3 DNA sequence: TGTGCCAGCAGTTACTGGGGCATTGGGGACACCGGGGAGCTGTTTTTT. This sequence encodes CASSYWGIGDTGELFF.

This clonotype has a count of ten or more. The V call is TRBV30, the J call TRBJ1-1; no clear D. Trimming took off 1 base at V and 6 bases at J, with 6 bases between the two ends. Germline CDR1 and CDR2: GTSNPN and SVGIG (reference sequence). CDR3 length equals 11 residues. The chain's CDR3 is CAWSDEAEAFF. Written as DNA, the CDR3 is TGTGCCTGGAGTGATGAGGCTGAAGCTTTCTTT.

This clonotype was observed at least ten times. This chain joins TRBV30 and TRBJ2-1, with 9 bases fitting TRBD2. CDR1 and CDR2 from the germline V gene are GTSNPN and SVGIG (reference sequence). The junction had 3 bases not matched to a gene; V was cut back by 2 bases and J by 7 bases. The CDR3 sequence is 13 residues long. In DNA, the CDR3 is TGTGCCTGGAGTAGCGGGGGGTGGAATGAGCAGTTCTTC. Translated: CAWSSGGWNEQFF.

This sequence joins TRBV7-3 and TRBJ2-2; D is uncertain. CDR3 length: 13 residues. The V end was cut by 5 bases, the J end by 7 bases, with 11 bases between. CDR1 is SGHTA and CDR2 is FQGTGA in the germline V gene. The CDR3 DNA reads TGTGCCAGCAGCCCGGACGGTAACGGGGAGCTGTTTTTT. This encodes CASSPDGNGELFF. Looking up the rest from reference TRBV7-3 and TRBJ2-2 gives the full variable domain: GAGVSQTPSNKVTEKGKYVELRCDPISGHTALYWYRQSLGQGPEFLIYFQGTGAADDSGLPNDRFFAVRPEGSVSTLKIQRTERGDSAVYLCASSPDGNGELFFGEGSRLTVL.

CDR3 nucleotides: TGTGCCACCAGCACTGCCGACAGGGGGTCTAGCACAGATACGCAGTATTTT. It yields the protein CATSTADRGSSTDTQYF. The V gene is TRBV15, the J gene TRBJ2-3; TRBD1 matches at 9 bases. The CDR3 consists of 17 residues. The V gene end was trimmed by 4 bases and the J gene end by 0 bases; junction bases not matched to a gene: 8. Looked up from germline, CDR1 is LNHNV and CDR2 is YYDKDF (reference sequence). Supplemented by reference TRBV15 and TRBJ2-3, the full variable domain reads DAMVIQNPRYQVTQFGKPVTLSCSQTLNHNVMYWYQQKSSQAPKLLFHYYDKDFNNEADTPDNFQSRRPNTSFCFLDIRSPGLGDTAMYLCATSTADRGSSTDTQYFGPGTRLTVL.

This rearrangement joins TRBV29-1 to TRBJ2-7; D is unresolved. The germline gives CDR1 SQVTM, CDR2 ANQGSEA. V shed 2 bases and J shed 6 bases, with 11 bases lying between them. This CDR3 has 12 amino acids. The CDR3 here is CSVEWEGPEQYF. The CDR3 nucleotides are TGCAGCGTTGAATGGGAAGGGCCCGAGCAGTACTTC.

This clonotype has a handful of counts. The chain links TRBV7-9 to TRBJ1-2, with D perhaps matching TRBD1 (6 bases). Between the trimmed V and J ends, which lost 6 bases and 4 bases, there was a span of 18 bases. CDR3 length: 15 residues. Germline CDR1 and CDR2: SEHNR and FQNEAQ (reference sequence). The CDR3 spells CASSSFRGGRYGYTF. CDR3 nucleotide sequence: TGTGCCAGCAGTTCATTCAGGGGCGGACGCTATGGCTACACCTTC.

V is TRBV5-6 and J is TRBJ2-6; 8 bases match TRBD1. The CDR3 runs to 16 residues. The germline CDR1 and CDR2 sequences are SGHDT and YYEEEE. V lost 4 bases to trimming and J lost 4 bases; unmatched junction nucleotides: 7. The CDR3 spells CASSGWTGIGANVLTF. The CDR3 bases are TGTGCCAGCAGCGGGTGGACAGGGATAGGGGCCAACGTCCTGACTTTC.

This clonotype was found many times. The CDR3 reads CASSQGWTGMGYGYTF. CDR3 bases: TGTGCCAGCAGCCAAGGATGGACAGGGATGGGGTATGGCTACACCTTC. The chain combines TRBV3-1 with TRBJ1-2; 8 bases line up with TRBD1. The junction had 9 bases not matched to a gene; V was cut back by 1 base and J by 5 bases. Germline loops: CDR1 LGHDT, CDR2 YNNKEL (reference sequence). The length of the CDR3 is 16 residues.

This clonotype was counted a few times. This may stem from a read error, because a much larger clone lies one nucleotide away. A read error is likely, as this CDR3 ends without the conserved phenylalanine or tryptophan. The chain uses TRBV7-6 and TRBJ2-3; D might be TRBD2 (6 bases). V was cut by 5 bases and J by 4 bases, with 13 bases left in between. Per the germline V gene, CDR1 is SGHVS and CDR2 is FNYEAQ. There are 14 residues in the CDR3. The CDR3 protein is CASSPTGESDTQYS. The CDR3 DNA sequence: TGTGCCAGCAGCCCGACGGGGGAGTCAGATACGCAGTATTCT.

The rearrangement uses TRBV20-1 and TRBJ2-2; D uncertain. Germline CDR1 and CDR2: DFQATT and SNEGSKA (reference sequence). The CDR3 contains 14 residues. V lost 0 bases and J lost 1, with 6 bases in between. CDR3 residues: CSARDKGNTGELFF. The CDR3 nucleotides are TGCAGTGCTAGAGATAAGGGGAACACCGGGGAGCTGTTTTTT.

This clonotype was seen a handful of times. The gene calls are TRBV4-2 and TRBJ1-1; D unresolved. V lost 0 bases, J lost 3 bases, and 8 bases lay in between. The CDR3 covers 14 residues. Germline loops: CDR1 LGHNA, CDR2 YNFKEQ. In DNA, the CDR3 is TGTGCCAGCAGCCAAGAAAACGGTTACACTGAAGCTTTCTTT. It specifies CASSQENGYTEAFF.

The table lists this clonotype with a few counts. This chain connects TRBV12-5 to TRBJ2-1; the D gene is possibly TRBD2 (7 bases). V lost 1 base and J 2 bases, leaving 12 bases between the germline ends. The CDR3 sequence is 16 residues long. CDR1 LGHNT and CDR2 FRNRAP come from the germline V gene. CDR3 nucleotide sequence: TGTGCTAGTGGTTTGGAGAGGGGGGGCGCCTACAATGAGCAGTTCTTC. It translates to CASGLERGGAYNEQFF.

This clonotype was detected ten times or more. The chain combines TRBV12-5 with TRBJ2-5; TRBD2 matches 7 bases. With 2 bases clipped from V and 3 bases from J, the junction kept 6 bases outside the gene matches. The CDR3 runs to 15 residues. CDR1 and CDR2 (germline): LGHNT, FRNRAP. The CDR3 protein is CASGLTHAGEETQYF. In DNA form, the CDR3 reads TGTGCTAGTGGTTTGACCCACGCGGGGGAAGAGACCCAGTACTTC.

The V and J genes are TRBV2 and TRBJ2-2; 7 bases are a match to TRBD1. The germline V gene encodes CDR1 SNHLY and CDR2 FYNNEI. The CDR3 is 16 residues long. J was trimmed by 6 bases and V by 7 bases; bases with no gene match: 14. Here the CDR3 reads CASTGQGQVTSGELFF. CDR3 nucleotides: TGTGCCAGCACCGGCCAAGGACAGGTCACATCCGGGGAGCTGTTTTTT.

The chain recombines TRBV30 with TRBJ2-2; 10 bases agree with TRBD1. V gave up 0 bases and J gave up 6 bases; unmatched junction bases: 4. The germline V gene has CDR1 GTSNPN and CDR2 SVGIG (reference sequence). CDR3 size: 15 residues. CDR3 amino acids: CAWSVGGTGAGELFF. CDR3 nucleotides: TGTGCCTGGAGTGTAGGGGGGACAGGGGCCGGGGAGCTGTTTTTT.

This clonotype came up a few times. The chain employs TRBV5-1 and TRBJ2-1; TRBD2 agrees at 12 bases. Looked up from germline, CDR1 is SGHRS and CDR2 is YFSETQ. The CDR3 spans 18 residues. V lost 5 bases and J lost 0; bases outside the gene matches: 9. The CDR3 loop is CASSSLTSGGPSYNEQFF. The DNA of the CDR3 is TGCGCCAGCAGTTCGTTGACTAGCGGGGGCCCCTCCTACAATGAGCAGTTCTTC.

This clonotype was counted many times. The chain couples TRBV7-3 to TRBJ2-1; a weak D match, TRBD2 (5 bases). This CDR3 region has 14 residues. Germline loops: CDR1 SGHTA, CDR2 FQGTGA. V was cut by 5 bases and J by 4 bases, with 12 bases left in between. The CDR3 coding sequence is TGTGCCAGCAGCCTCACGGACTCTTACAATGAGCAGTTCTTC. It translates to CASSLTDSYNEQFF.

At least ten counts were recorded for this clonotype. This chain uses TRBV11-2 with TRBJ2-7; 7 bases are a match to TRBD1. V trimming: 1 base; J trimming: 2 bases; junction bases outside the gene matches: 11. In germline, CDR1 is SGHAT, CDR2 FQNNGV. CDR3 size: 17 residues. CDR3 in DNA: TGTGCCAGCAGCTTAGGCCCCGGGACAGAGGTAGCCTACGAGCAGTACTTC. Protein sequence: CASSLGPGTEVAYEQYF.